This record looks at one TCR beta chain sequence and its context. Its antigen is currently unknown. These data are taken from a study of T cells expressing NK-cell markers. Overall study context: Sorted CD3+CD56-NKG2C+, CD3+CD56+NKG2C+ and CD3+CD56+NKG2C- T cells supplied the TCR beta repertoires. Findings and caveats of the study: Dominant NKG2C+ clonotypes accounted for about 1.0-7.0% of CD8+ T cells in more than 5 donors.

The CDR3 contains 13 residues. It was by 5'RACE template switching with UMIs that TCR beta cDNA was made. TCRdb re-called the 5' RACE reads, yielding one record per CDR3 amino acid sequence without DNA. The listing contains roughly 430,000 distinct CDR3 sequences. This sequence was found in a woman between 18 and 69 years old in good health. V and J are TRBV12-3 or TRBV12-4 and TRBJ2-5. Sequencing was performed on blood T cells: a sorted CD56 or NKG2C T cell subset, CD4+ or CD8+ T cells, or bulk PBMC T cells (not recorded which). This CDR3 reads CASSFSRLETQYF.